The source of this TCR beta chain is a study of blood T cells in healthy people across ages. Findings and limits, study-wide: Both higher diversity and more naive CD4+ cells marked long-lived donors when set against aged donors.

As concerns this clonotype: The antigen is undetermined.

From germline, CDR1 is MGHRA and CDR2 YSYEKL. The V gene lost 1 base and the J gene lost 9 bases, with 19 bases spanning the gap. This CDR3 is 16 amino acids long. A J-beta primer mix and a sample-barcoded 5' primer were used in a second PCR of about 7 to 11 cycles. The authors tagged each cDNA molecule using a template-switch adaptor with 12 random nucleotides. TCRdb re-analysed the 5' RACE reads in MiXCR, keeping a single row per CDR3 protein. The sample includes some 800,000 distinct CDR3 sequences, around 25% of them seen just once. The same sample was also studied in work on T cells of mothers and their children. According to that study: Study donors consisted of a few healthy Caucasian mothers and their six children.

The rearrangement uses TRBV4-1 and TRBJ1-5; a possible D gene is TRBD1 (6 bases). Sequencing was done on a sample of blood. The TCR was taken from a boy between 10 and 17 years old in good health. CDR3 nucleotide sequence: TGCGCCAGCAGCCAAGTTTTGGGGGGCGCCGGGAGGCCCCAGCATTTT. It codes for CASSQVLGGAGRPQHF.